These T cell receptor beta chains were read from a single sample in a study of cytotoxic CD8 clonotypes in ibrutinib-treated CLL. Libraries were prepared by immunoSEQ multiplex PCR; TCRdb keeps only in-frame clonotypes and omits some of them. The sample records fewer than 300,000 clones, roughly three quarters being singletons. The sample here was PBMCs, taken at disease progression, from a patient treated with ibrutinib. The source is a human donor with chronic lymphocytic leukemia. Both conserved end residues are part of each CDR3. Fields, in order: V gene, D gene, clone size, J gene, CDR3 DNA, CDR3 protein. A D gene is named only where the DNA matches it firmly. A clone size is listed for some rows: how often the clone was seen (once, few, many), or a class if it is expanded.

V: TRBV19; D: .; size: .; J: TRBJ2-3; DNA: TGTGCCAGTAGTCCGGGACTGGGCACAGATACGCAGTATTTT; CDR3: CASSPGLGTDTQYF
V: TRBV15; D: .; size: .; J: TRBJ2-5; DNA: TGTGCCACCAGCAGAGATATGGTTACAGAGACCCAGTACTTC; CDR3: CATSRDMVTETQYF
V: TRBV4-3; D: .; size: .; J: TRBJ2-4; DNA: TGCGCCAGCAGCCATCAGAGAGGGGAGCTTCAGTACTTC; CDR3: CASSHQRGELQYF
V: TRBV27; D: .; size: .; J: TRBJ2-6; DNA: TGTGCCAGCAGTTTGGCCAGGTTTGAACTCTCTGGGGCCAACGTCCTGACTTTC; CDR3: CASSLARFELSGANVLTF
V: TRBV14; D: .; size: once; J: TRBJ1-3; DNA: TGTGCCAGCAGCCAAGAAAGGGGAGTCGGGCCCCGGAACACCATATATTTT; CDR3: CASSQERGVGPRNTIYF
V: TRBV5-1; D: TRBD1; size: .; J: TRBJ2-1; DNA: TGCGCCAGCAGCCCCAAAGACAGGGGGCACGAGCCCTACAATGAGCAGTTCTTC; CDR3: CASSPKDRGHEPYNEQFF
V: TRBV7-6; D: .; size: .; J: TRBJ1-5; DNA: TGTGCCAGCAGCTTAGAACTTGGGGATGTCCGCTATCAGCCCCAGCATTTT; CDR3: CASSLELGDVRYQPQHF
V: TRBV11-2; D: .; size: .; J: TRBJ2-1; DNA: TGTGCCAGCAGCCAGGCAAGGGGCGCCTACAATGAGCAGTTCTTC; CDR3: CASSQARGAYNEQFF
V: TRBV28; D: .; size: .; J: TRBJ2-6; DNA: TGTGCCAGCGGCACACACTCTGGGGCCAACGTCCTGACTTTC; CDR3: CASGTHSGANVLTF
V: TRBV5-6; D: .; size: .; J: TRBJ1-3; DNA: TGTGCCAGCAGCTTGACGAACTCTGGAAACACCATATATTTT; CDR3: CASSLTNSGNTIYF
V: TRBV29-1; D: .; size: .; J: TRBJ2-7; DNA: TGCAGCGTCGAAGGGGGCGGGGGAGACTACGAGCAGTACTTC; CDR3: CSVEGGGGDYEQYF
V: TRBV25-1; D: .; size: .; J: TRBJ2-1; DNA: TGTGCCAGCATGGACAGACTTCATGGTGAGCAGTTCTTC; CDR3: CASMDRLHGEQFF
V: TRBV9; D: TRBD1; size: .; J: TRBJ1-1; DNA: TGTGCCAGCAGCGTTTCAGGGGGTCATGGCGCTGAAGCTTTCTTT; CDR3: CASSVSGGHGAEAFF
V: TRBV11-2; D: .; size: .; J: TRBJ2-7; DNA: TGTGCCAGCAGCTTAAGGCGGGCACTAGCCTCCTACGAGCAGTACTTC; CDR3: CASSLRRALASYEQYF
V: TRBV18; D: .; size: .; J: TRBJ2-3; DNA: TGTGCCAGCTCACCCAAGGAGGTTGGGTCCGGAACGCAGTATTTT; CDR3: CASSPKEVGSGTQYF
V: TRBV2; D: .; size: .; J: TRBJ2-1; DNA: TGTGCCAGCAGTGTCCGTAGGGGGGACTATGAGCAGTTCTTC; CDR3: CASSVRRGDYEQFF
V: TRBV9; D: .; size: .; J: TRBJ2-2; DNA: TGTGCCAGCAGCGTAGGGGATGGTTTCCACACCGGGGAGCTGTTTTTT; CDR3: CASSVGDGFHTGELFF
V: TRBV4-1; D: .; size: .; J: TRBJ2-7; DNA: TGCGCCAGCAGCCAAGTCGCAGGGGGGGACTACGAGCAGTACTTC; CDR3: CASSQVAGGDYEQYF
V: TRBV7-9; D: .; size: .; J: TRBJ2-7; DNA: TGTGCCAGCAGCACCCAGACAGGATACTACGAGCAGTACTTC; CDR3: CASSTQTGYYEQYF
V: TRBV11-2; D: .; size: few; J: TRBJ1-2; DNA: TGTGCCAGCAGCCCGCCCGGGTTGGGGGAAGGCTACACCTTC; CDR3: CASSPPGLGEGYTF
V: TRBV5-1; D: .; size: .; J: TRBJ2-1; DNA: TGCGCCAGCAGCCGAACCGGGACACCAGGCCATTATGAGCAGTTCTTC; CDR3: CASSRTGTPGHYEQFF
V: TRBV6-1; D: TRBD1; size: .; J: TRBJ1-1; DNA: TGTGCCAGCAGTGCGGGACAGGGACGAACTGAAGCTTTCTTT; CDR3: CASSAGQGRTEAFF
V: TRBV5-1; D: .; size: .; J: TRBJ2-2; DNA: TGCGCCAGCAGCCTACACAGGGAGCCTAACACCGGGGAGCTGTTTTTT; CDR3: CASSLHREPNTGELFF
V: TRBV5-4; D: TRBD1; size: .; J: TRBJ1-6; DNA: TGTGCCAGCAGCGCGGACAGGGTGTTTAATTCACCCCTCCACTTT; CDR3: CASSADRVFNSPLHF
V: TRBV4-1; D: .; size: few; J: TRBJ1-3; DNA: TGCGCCAGCAGCCAAAGGGGGAGCCTTGGAAACACCATATATTTT; CDR3: CASSQRGSLGNTIYF
V: TRBV27; D: .; size: few; J: TRBJ2-6; DNA: TGTGCCAGCAGTAGACAGGCCTCTGGGGCCAACGTCCTGACTTTC; CDR3: CASSRQASGANVLTF
V: TRBV14; D: TRBD1; size: .; J: TRBJ2-7; DNA: TGTGCCAGCAGCCCCAGTCGGACAGGGGTCGAGCAGTACTTC; CDR3: CASSPSRTGVEQYF
V: TRBV7-6; D: TRBD2; size: .; J: TRBJ2-1; DNA: TGTGCCAGCAGCCCCATGACGGGACTAGATTATGAGCAGTTCTTC; CDR3: CASSPMTGLDYEQFF
V: TRBV4-1; D: .; size: .; J: TRBJ1-2; DNA: TGCGCCAGCAGCCAAGTAACTCCCATATACCTACGGGGCTACACCTTC; CDR3: CASSQVTPIYLRGYTF
V: TRBV28; D: .; size: once; J: TRBJ2-3; DNA: TGTGCCAGCAGTTTGACTAGTGCGTTTCCAGATACGCAGTATTTT; CDR3: CASSLTSAFPDTQYF
V: TRBV10-1; D: .; size: .; J: TRBJ1-6; DNA: TGCGCCAGCAGTGAGACCCCAGGGGATAATTCACCCCTCCACTTT; CDR3: CASSETPGDNSPLHF
V: TRBV29-1; D: TRBD1; size: .; J: TRBJ1-2; DNA: TGCAGCGTTGACCCCGGGACAGGGGGCGGCTATGGCTACACCTTC; CDR3: CSVDPGTGGGYGYTF
V: TRBV5-6; D: TRBD1; size: .; J: TRBJ2-7; DNA: TGTGCCAGCAGCCCCGGGACAGTCTACGAGCAGTACTTC; CDR3: CASSPGTVYEQYF
V: TRBV27; D: TRBD2; size: .; J: TRBJ2-5; DNA: TGTGCCAGCAACGAATTAGCGGGGCGGGAGACCCAGTACTTC; CDR3: CASNELAGRETQYF
V: TRBV5-1; D: TRBD2; size: .; J: TRBJ2-7; DNA: TGCGCCAGCAGCTTGAGGGCTAGCGGACCCTACGAGCAGTACTTC; CDR3: CASSLRASGPYEQYF
V: TRBV11-2; D: .; size: .; J: TRBJ2-5; DNA: TGTGCCAGCAGCTTAGGGGGGGTTGAGACCCAGTACTTC; CDR3: CASSLGGVETQYF
V: TRBV6-5; D: .; size: few; J: TRBJ2-2; DNA: TGTGCCAGCAGTTACCGAGACAGGAGGAGATCCGGGGAGCTGTTTTTT; CDR3: CASSYRDRRRSGELFF
V: TRBV29-1; D: .; size: .; J: TRBJ1-1; DNA: TGCAGCGTTGAAGCGACAATTACTGAAGCTTTCTTT; CDR3: CSVEATITEAFF
V: TRBV7-2; D: TRBD2; size: .; J: TRBJ2-7; DNA: TGTGCCAGCAGCTTTGGGACTAGCGGCACTGGCGGGTTGTGGTTC; CDR3: CASSFGTSGTGGLWF
V: TRBV7-2; D: TRBD1; size: .; J: TRBJ1-2; DNA: TGTGCCAGCAGACGCCCCAGGACAGGGGTGCTATATGGCTACACCTTC; CDR3: CASRRPRTGVLYGYTF
V: TRBV29-1; D: TRBD1; size: .; J: TRBJ2-6; DNA: TGCAGCGTGCTGGACAGGGGGCATATCCACTCTGGGGCCAACGTCCTGACTTTC; CDR3: CSVLDRGHIHSGANVLTF
V: TRBV4-1; D: TRBD1; size: few; J: TRBJ2-7; DNA: TGCGCCAGCAGCCAAGGATTAGGGGGCACCTACGAGCAGTACTTC; CDR3: CASSQGLGGTYEQYF
V: TRBV9; D: .; size: once; J: TRBJ2-1; DNA: TGTGCCAGCAGCGTGGGGCCTCGCGATGAGCAGTTCTTC; CDR3: CASSVGPRDEQFF
V: TRBV5-1; D: TRBD1; size: .; J: TRBJ1-1; DNA: TGCGCCAGCAGCCTGGTGGGCAGGGGGCTATTGAACACTGAAGCTTTCTTT; CDR3: CASSLVGRGLLNTEAFF
V: TRBV2; D: TRBD1; size: .; J: TRBJ2-5; DNA: TGTGCCAGCAGTGCCGGGACAGGGGTGGGAGAGACCCAGTACTTC; CDR3: CASSAGTGVGETQYF
V: TRBV20-1; D: .; size: .; J: TRBJ2-5; DNA: TGCAGTGGAGGACTCAAAGAGACCCAGTACTTC; CDR3: CSGGLKETQYF